This is a list of T cell receptor beta chains from one sample in a study of Graves' ophthalmopathy and Graves' hyperthyroidism. In TCRdb, the multiplex PCR reads were re-called with MiXCR into one record per CDR3 protein. The data contain over a million distinct CDR3 sequences, 35% to 40% of them singletons. The source material was peripheral blood or thyroid tissue (not recorded which). The receptors originated from an adult man with Graves' hyperthyroidism. CDR3s include the opening cysteine and the closing phenylalanine or tryptophan. The order of the fields is V gene, CDR3 protein.

V gene: TRBV28; CDR3 protein: CASKSPGPDFLGQPQHF
V gene: TRBV28; CDR3 protein: CASSLPRQGYYGYTF
V gene: TRBV14; CDR3 protein: CASSQPSGRTSSYEQYF
V gene: TRBV19; CDR3 protein: CASDLGARTEAFF
V gene: TRBV5-1; CDR3 protein: CASSSGAQANSPLHF
V gene: TRBV20-1; CDR3 protein: CSAATVSYEQYF
V gene: TRBV7-2; CDR3 protein: CASSPDWGEARSAGYTF
V gene: TRBV9; CDR3 protein: CASSVEIRSEQYYGYTF
V gene: TRBV20-1; CDR3 protein: CSGFGRESYEQYF
V gene: TRBV5-1; CDR3 protein: CASSLGGGTRLPYEQYF
V gene: TRBV20-1; CDR3 protein: CSARSSPGHQPQHF
V gene: TRBV10-3; CDR3 protein: CAISPGDRANVLTF
V gene: TRBV2; CDR3 protein: CARSVGFGYEQYF
V gene: TRBV2; CDR3 protein: CASSYGTDNTGELFF
V gene: TRBV29-1; CDR3 protein: CSSDSFLYEQYF
V gene: TRBV25-1; CDR3 protein: CASSAYRGYWVYDTEAFF
V gene: TRBV6-5; CDR3 protein: CASSYSGRRTGVGETQYF
V gene: TRBV18; CDR3 protein: CASSPFGGGQQYF
V gene: TRBV20-1; CDR3 protein: CSAIQTETSYEQYF
V gene: TRBV9; CDR3 protein: CASSAQGSSYNSPLHF
V gene: TRBV19; CDR3 protein: CASSNTGTHTGELFF
V gene: TRBV7-2; CDR3 protein: CASSYHRDRDTGANVLTF
V gene: TRBV12-3/TRBV12-4; CDR3 protein: CASSPTPGQDDGYTF
V gene: TRBV15; CDR3 protein: CATSQAQPVETQYF
V gene: TRBV10-1; CDR3 protein: CASSKISGELFF
V gene: TRBV5-1; CDR3 protein: CASRTGIQETQYF
V gene: TRBV9; CDR3 protein: CASSPRDSSFWNTEAFF
V gene: TRBV11-1; CDR3 protein: CASSPRIDYGYTF
V gene: TRBV11-2; CDR3 protein: CASSLVSIPYGYTF
V gene: TRBV25-1; CDR3 protein: CASKGQRFGPQHF
V gene: TRBV7-7; CDR3 protein: CASSLAAMETQYF
V gene: TRBV7-2; CDR3 protein: CASSLSHGGRGYTF
V gene: TRBV7-9; CDR3 protein: CASSQVAGSSYEQYF
V gene: TRBV7-9; CDR3 protein: CASSLALGTGTYEQYF
V gene: TRBV2; CDR3 protein: CASTPPDSTNSPLHF
V gene: TRBV29-1; CDR3 protein: CSEADANYGYTF
V gene: TRBV20-1; CDR3 protein: CSARSPGQARYGYTF
V gene: TRBV4-1; CDR3 protein: CASSRQVWRTYEQYF
V gene: TRBV7-9; CDR3 protein: CASSGTKYEQYF
V gene: TRBV20-1; CDR3 protein: CSAREPLGEQYF
V gene: TRBV12-3/TRBV12-4; CDR3 protein: CASRLDRNQPQHF
V gene: TRBV3-1; CDR3 protein: CASYGRWDGEAFF
V gene: TRBV5-6; CDR3 protein: CASSLSLEETQYF
V gene: TRBV7-4; CDR3 protein: CASSTPGTGGSYEQYF
V gene: TRBV7-2; CDR3 protein: CASSFGTGWIYEQYF
V gene: TRBV10-3; CDR3 protein: CAIRSGWTEAFF
V gene: TRBV6-5; CDR3 protein: CASRARENTEAFF
V gene: TRBV20-1; CDR3 protein: CSATRGVFTDTQYF
V gene: TRBV7-9; CDR3 protein: CASSFSTGRASELFF
V gene: TRBV9; CDR3 protein: CASSVTGGYTF
V gene: TRBV19; CDR3 protein: CAWSGQGGSNQPQHF
V gene: TRBV7-2; CDR3 protein: CASSFGVADDSPLHF
V gene: TRBV20-1; CDR3 protein: CSAKTGVYEQYF
V gene: TRBV10-2; CDR3 protein: CASRFGLHRNTEAFF
V gene: TRBV12-3/TRBV12-4; CDR3 protein: CASSPDRGGREQYF
V gene: TRBV4-1; CDR3 protein: CASSQVGAPEKLFF
V gene: TRBV12-3/TRBV12-4; CDR3 protein: CASSEGEFGPQHF
V gene: TRBV12-3/TRBV12-4; CDR3 protein: CASSQPGPLGGQPQHF
V gene: TRBV10-3; CDR3 protein: CAAGRDRGYEQYF
V gene: TRBV24-1; CDR3 protein: CATSDPSTGSYGYTF